Each of the 6 T cell receptor beta chains below was sequenced from the same sample in a study of blood T cell repertoires in COVID-19. The method was immunoSEQ multiplex PCR; TCRdb's version includes in-frame clones alone and lacks a portion of them. The data hold 270,000 or so clones, with 86% observed a single time. The specimen was PBMCs or T cells enriched from blood (not recorded which). The receptors originated from a woman under 30 who had recovered from COVID-19.

The V call is TRBV5-4, the J call TRBJ2-7; possibly TRBD2 for D (6 bases). Germline V gives CDR1 SGHNT, CDR2 YYREEE (reference sequence). This CDR3 has 19 amino acids. V was clipped by 0 bases and J by 5 bases, with 27 bases between them. CDR3 DNA: TGTGCCAGCAGCTTGGATGCGGGCCTGACTAGTCCCCGGAGGAACGAGCAGTACTTC. Protein product: CASSLDAGLTSPRRNEQYF.

V gene TRBV9 combines with J gene TRBJ2-3, with 12 bases that match TRBD2. Germline V gene data show CDR1 as SGDLS and CDR2 as YYNGEE. This CDR3 has 20 amino acids. The V gene end was trimmed by 4 bases and the J gene end by 2 bases; junction bases not matched to a gene: 17. The CDR3 reads CASSSPPTSGGQLYTDTQYF. In nucleotides, the CDR3 is TGTGCCAGCAGCTCCCCCCCGACTAGCGGGGGCCAACTGTACACAGATACGCAGTATTTT.

This rearrangement joins TRBV5-8 to TRBJ2-2; 7 bases are a match to TRBD2. CDR1 and CDR2 (germline): SGHTS, YDEGEE. J was trimmed by 0 bases and V by 0 bases; bases with no gene match: 2. The CDR3 loop spans 16 amino acids. CDR3 loop: CASSLGLAANTGELFF. In nucleotides, the CDR3 is TGTGCCAGCAGCTTGGGGCTAGCGGCGAACACCGGGGAGCTGTTTTTT. Supplemented by reference TRBV5-8 and TRBJ2-2, the full variable domain reads EAGVTQSPTHLIKTRGQQATLRCSPISGHTSVYWYQQALGLGLQFLLWYDEGEERNRGNFPPRFSGRQFPNYSSELNVNALELEDSALYLCASSLGLAANTGELFFGEGSRLTVL.

The chain carries TRBV3-1 (or the pseudogene TRBV3-2) and TRBJ2-1; TRBD2 matches 15 bases. Germline V lookup: CDR1 LGHDT, CDR2 YNNKEL (reference sequence). The CDR3 covers 16 residues. Trimming at V came to 4 bases and at J to 9 bases, leaving 7 bases not matched to a gene. The CDR3 region is CASSPKGLAGGLEQFF. DNA for the CDR3: TGTGCCAGCAGCCCTAAAGGACTAGCGGGGGGGCTTGAGCAGTTCTTC.

The chain carries TRBV7-3 and TRBJ2-3; D gene uncertain. CDR3 length equals 14 residues. V shed 2 bases and J shed 4 bases, with 10 bases lying between them. Germline V CDR1 and CDR2: SGHTA, FQGTGA. The CDR3 region is CASSLQATADTQYF. CDR3 sequence (DNA): TGTGCCAGCAGCTTACAGGCTACCGCAGATACGCAGTATTTT.

This clone was observed a single time. The rearrangement uses TRBV7-2 and TRBJ1-4, with D possibly TRBD1 on 6 matching bases. V was clipped by 5 bases and J by 8 bases, with 15 bases between them. Looked up from germline, CDR1 is SGHTA and CDR2 is FQGNSA. The length of the CDR3 is 14 residues. As DNA, the CDR3 is TGTGCCAGCAGCGCCGGATTTGGGGGCGAAAAACTGTTTTTT. Translating it yields CASSAGFGGEKLFF.